This TCR beta chain was sequenced during a study of cytomegalovirus exposure and HLA in healthy donors. Study in general: The use of the same platform for the roughly 110 validation repertoires and the roughly 630 first-cohort repertoires was reported by a later analysis.

The study's findings and limits: In vitro work confirmed that three CMV-associated chains recognize CMV antigens. The study put 150 or so TCR beta chains on its list as cytomegalovirus-associated. Reportedly, diagnosis of cytomegalovirus status by the classifier showed high specificity and sensitivity.

Sequenced by immunoSEQ multiplex PCR; TCRdb stores in-frame clones only, minus some. Of fewer than 300,000 clones listed, roughly 90% are singletons. Concerning this clone itself: The antigen remains undetermined.

Trimming took 0 bases from V and 3 from J, leaving 18 bases between them. Germline-derived CDR1 and CDR2 are SGHTA and FQGNSA. This CDR3 is 17 amino acids long. The chain combines TRBV7-2 with TRBJ2-7; weak D call: TRBD1 (6 bases). The receptor was derived from a young woman in good health and CMV-seronegative. The source material was PBMCs. This chain's CDR3 is CASSLAESRTAVYEQYF. CDR3 sequence (DNA): TGTGCCAGCAGCTTAGCGGAGAGTAGGACAGCAGTCTACGAGCAGTACTTC.